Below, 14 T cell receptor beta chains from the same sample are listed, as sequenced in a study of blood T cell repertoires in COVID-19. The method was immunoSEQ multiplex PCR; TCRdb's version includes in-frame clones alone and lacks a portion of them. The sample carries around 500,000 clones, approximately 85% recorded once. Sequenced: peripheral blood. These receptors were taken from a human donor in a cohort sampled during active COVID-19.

The CDR3 sequence: CASALGGVTDTQYF. CDR3 nucleotides: TGTGCCAGCGCCCTGGGGGGGGTCACAGATACGCAGTATTTT. The rearrangement links TRBV11-2 to TRBJ2-3, with TRBD2 matching over 7 bases. Per the germline V gene, CDR1 is SGHAT and CDR2 is FQNNGV. The CDR3 extends over 14 amino acids. V shed 8 bases, J shed 2 bases, and the junction held 7 bases outside the gene matches.

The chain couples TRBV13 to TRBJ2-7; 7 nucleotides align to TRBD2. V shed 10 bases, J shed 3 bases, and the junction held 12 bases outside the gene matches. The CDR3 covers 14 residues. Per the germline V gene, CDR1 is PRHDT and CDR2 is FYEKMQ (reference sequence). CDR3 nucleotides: TGTGCCAACCCCTTCCGGGGGGAGGTCTACGAGCAGTACTTC. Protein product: CANPFRGEVYEQYF.

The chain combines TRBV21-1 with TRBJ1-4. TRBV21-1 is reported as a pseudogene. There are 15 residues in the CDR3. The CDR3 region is CASSSGEAPNEKLFF. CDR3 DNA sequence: TGTGCCAGCAGTTCGGGAGAAGCCCCAAATGAAAAACTGTTTTTT.

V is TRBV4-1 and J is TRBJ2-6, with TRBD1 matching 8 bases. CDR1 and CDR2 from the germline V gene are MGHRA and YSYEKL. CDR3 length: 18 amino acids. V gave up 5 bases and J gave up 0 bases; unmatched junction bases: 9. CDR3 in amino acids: CASSVRDRPNSGANVLTF. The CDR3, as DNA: TGCGCCAGCAGCGTCCGGGACAGGCCCAACTCTGGGGCCAACGTCCTGACTTTC.

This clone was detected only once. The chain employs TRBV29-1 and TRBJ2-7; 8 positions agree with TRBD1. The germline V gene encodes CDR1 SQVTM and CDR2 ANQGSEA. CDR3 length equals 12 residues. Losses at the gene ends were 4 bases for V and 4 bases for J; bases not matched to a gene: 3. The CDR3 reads CSVVDRGYEQYF. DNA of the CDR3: TGCAGCGTTGTCGACAGGGGTTACGAGCAGTACTTC.

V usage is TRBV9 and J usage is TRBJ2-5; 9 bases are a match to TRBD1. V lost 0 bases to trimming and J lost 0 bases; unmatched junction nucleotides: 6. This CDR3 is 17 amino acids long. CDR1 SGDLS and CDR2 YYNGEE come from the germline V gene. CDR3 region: CASSVGTGGAYQETQYF. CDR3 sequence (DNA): TGTGCCAGCAGCGTAGGAACAGGGGGCGCGTACCAAGAGACCCAGTACTTC.

In nucleotides, the CDR3 is TGTGCCACCAGCAGAGGGACTAGCGGACCCTCCTACGAGCAGTACTTC. This encodes CATSRGTSGPSYEQYF. This sequence joins TRBV15 and TRBJ2-7; TRBD2 matches at 10 bases. Germline V lookup: CDR1 LNHNV, CDR2 YYDKDF (reference sequence). The V gene end was trimmed by 1 base and the J gene end by 0 bases; junction bases not matched to a gene: 3. The CDR3 totals 16 residues.

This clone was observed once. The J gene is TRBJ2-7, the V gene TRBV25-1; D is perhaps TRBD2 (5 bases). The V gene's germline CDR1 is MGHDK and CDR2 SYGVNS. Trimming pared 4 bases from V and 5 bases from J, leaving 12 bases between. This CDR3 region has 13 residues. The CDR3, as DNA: TGTGCCAGCAGTGTGGCGGGCGGCGACGAGCAGTACTTC. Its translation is CASSVAGGDEQYF.

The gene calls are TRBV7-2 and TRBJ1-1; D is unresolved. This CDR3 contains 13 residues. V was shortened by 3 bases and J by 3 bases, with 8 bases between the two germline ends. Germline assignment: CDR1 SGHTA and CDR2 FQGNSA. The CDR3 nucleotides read TGTGCCAGCAGCTTTTCGTCGTACACTGAAGCTTTCTTT. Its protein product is CASSFSSYTEAFF.

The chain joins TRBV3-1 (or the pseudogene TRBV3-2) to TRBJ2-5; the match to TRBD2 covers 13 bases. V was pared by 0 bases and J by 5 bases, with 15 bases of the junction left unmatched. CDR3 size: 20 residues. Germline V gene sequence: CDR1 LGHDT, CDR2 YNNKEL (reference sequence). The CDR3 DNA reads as TGTGCCAGCAGCCAAGACTTTAGGACTAGCGGGAGTCCTGGGCAGGAGACCCAGTACTTC. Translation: CASSQDFRTSGSPGQETQYF.

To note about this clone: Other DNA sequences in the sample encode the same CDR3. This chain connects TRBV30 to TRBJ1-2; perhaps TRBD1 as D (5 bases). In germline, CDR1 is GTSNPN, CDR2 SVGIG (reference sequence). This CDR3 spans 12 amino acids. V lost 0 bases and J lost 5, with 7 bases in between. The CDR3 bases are TGTGCCTGGAGTGTACGGGGGTATGGCTACACCTTC. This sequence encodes CAWSVRGYGYTF.

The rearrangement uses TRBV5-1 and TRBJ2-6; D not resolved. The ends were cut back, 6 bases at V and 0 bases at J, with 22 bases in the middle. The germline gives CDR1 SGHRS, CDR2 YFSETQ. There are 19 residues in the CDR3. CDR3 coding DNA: TGCGCCAGCAAAAGCTTGGCTATTAGCAGAGCCTCTGGGGCCAACGTCCTGACTTTC. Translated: CASKSLAISRASGANVLTF.

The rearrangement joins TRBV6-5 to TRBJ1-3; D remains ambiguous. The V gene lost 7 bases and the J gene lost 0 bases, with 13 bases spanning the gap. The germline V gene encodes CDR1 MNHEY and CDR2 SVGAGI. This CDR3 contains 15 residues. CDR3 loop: CASKTGFFSGNTIYF. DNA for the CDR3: TGTGCCAGCAAAACGGGGTTCTTCTCTGGAAACACCATATATTTT.

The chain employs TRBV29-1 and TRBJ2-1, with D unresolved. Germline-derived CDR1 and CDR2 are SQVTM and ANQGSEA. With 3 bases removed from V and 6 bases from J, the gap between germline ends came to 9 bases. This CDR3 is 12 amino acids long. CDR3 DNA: TGCAGCGTTGAGGCAGTCTCCAATGAGCAGTTCTTC. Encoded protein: CSVEAVSNEQFF.